Each of the 20 T cell receptor beta chains below was sequenced from the same sample in a study of blood T cells in healthy people across ages. A second PCR, run for roughly 7 to 12 cycles, used a sample-barcoded 5' primer plus a J-beta primer mix. Via MiXCR, TCRdb re-called the 5' RACE reads, giving one row per CDR3 protein. The repertoire holds fewer than 900,000 distinct CDR3 sequences, with roughly two fifths as singletons. The sequencing sample was made of blood. The receptors were gathered from an older woman in good health.

The chain employs TRBV20-1 and TRBJ2-3; 11 bases are shared with TRBD2. Germline lookup yields CDR1 DFQATT and CDR2 SNEGSKA (reference sequence). This CDR3 comprises 15 residues. The J segment lost 3 bases and the V segment lost 2 bases, leaving 4 bases of the junction unmatched. The CDR3 sequence is CSARTSGRRTDTQYF. CDR3 in DNA: TGCAGTGCTAGAACTAGCGGGAGAAGGACAGATACGCAGTATTTT.

This clonotype was seen ten or more times. The CDR3 region is CASSEIGLGEQFF. The CDR3 region has the DNA TGTGCCAGCAGTGAGATCGGGCTGGGTGAGCAGTTCTTC. V and J are TRBV2 and TRBJ2-1; D gene unclear. The CDR3 is made up of 13 amino acids. Trimming removed 3 bases at V and 9 bases at J, with 12 bases between. Looked up from germline, CDR1 is SNHLY and CDR2 is FYNNEI.

The CDR3 bases are TGTGCCAGCAGTTTAGCCTCCGGGACAGGGTTTGGTGAAGCTTTCTTT. It specifies CASSLASGTGFGEAFF. The chain uses TRBV12-3 or TRBV12-4 and TRBJ1-1, with 9 bases fitting TRBD1. V dropped 0 bases and J dropped 7; count of bases not matched to a gene: 9. The CDR3 length is 16 residues.

This clonotype has more than one count but fewer than ten. The chain joins TRBV27 to TRBJ2-3; tentatively, D is TRBD1 (6 bases). Trimming took 2 bases from V and 0 from J, leaving 15 bases between them. The germline V gene has CDR1 MNHEY and CDR2 SMNVEV (reference sequence). This CDR3 has 17 amino acids. DNA for the CDR3: TGTGCCAGCAGTTTACCCCCTCGGACAGAAAGCACAGATACGCAGTATTTT. This sequence encodes CASSLPPRTESTDTQYF.

The gene calls are TRBV11-1 and TRBJ2-7, with 8 bases lining up with TRBD2. With V trimmed by 4 bases and J by 2 bases, 4 bases remained unmatched. The CDR3 length is 14 residues. The germline V gene has CDR1 SGHAT and CDR2 FQDESV (reference sequence). CDR3 sequence: CASSSGTRPYEQYF. The DNA of the CDR3 is TGTGCCAGCAGCTCCGGGACTAGACCCTACGAGCAGTACTTC. The entire variable domain, with the rest obtained from reference TRBV11-1 and TRBJ2-7, is as follows: EAEVAQSPRYKITEKSQAVAFWCDPISGHATLYWYRQILGQGPELLVQFQDESVVDDSQLPKDRFSAERLKGVDSTLKIQPAELGDSAMYLCASSSGTRPYEQYFGPGTRLTVT.

In the case of this clonotype: Sequence at one end of the junction differs from germline and may be a read error. This chain uses TRBV6-2 or TRBV6-3 with TRBJ2-7; maybe TRBD2 (6 bases). Looked up from germline, CDR1 is MNHEY and CDR2 is SVGEGT. This CDR3 contains 16 residues. The CDR3 sequence is CAGSYPTGRSTYEQYF. CDR3 nucleotides: TGTGCCGGCAGTTACCCTACGGGGAGGTCGACGTACGAGCAGTACTTC.

This chain connects TRBV6-5 to TRBJ2-3; D is perhaps TRBD1 (6 bases). V was cut by 5 bases and J by 14 bases, with 17 bases left in between. From germline, CDR1 is MNHEY and CDR2 SVGAGI. The CDR3 runs to 12 residues. The CDR3 nucleotides read TGTGCCAGCAGTCCCCACAGGGAGATTTCGTATTTT. This translates into CASSPHREISYF.

CDR3 sequence: CASSLGTGVETQYF. CDR3 DNA: TGTGCCAGCAGCCTCGGGACTGGTGTAGAGACCCAGTACTTC. This chain joins TRBV3-1 and TRBJ2-5, with D tentatively TRBD2 (6 bases). The CDR3 contains 14 residues. CDR1 is LGHDT, CDR2 YNNKEL, per germline (reference sequence). With 4 bases removed from V and 4 bases from J, the gap between germline ends came to 13 bases.

The gene calls are TRBV6-1 and TRBJ1-2, with 8 bases aligning to TRBD1. V dropped 6 bases and J dropped 6; count of bases not matched to a gene: 12. This CDR3 has 15 amino acids. Germline CDR1 is MNHNS and CDR2 is SASEGT. Here the CDR3 reads CASSPRSQGADGYTF. In DNA, the CDR3 is TGTGCCAGCAGCCCACGGAGCCAGGGGGCAGATGGCTACACCTTC.

This clonotype was detected a few times. J is TRBJ2-7 and V is TRBV12-3 or TRBV12-4; TRBD1 aligns across 11 bases. This CDR3 is 14 amino acids long. Trimming at V came to 2 bases and at J to 6 bases, leaving 3 bases not matched to a gene. DNA for the CDR3: TGTGCCAGCAGTTTAACCGGGACAGGGGGCGAGCAGTACTTC. As protein: CASSLTGTGGEQYF.

This sequence joins TRBV7-2 and TRBJ2-5; D is possibly TRBD1 or TRBD2 (5 bases each). Trimming pared 8 bases from V and 0 bases from J, leaving 10 bases between. Germline CDR1 SGHTA, CDR2 FQGNSA. The CDR3 is made up of 13 amino acids. The CDR3 loop is CASGTPNQETQYF. The CDR3 coding sequence is TGTGCCAGCGGGACCCCAAACCAAGAGACCCAGTACTTC.

The rearrangement links TRBV3-1 to TRBJ2-7; D is perhaps TRBD2 (5 bases). CDR3 length: 12 residues. Trimming left V 5 bases short and J 7 bases short, with 12 bases between. Germline values: CDR1 LGHDT, CDR2 YNNKEL (reference sequence). DNA of the CDR3: TGTGCCAGCAGCGATAGGCCGGGAGAGCAGTACTTC. Encoded protein: CASSDRPGEQYF.

This clonotype appeared a single time. The chain employs TRBV6-6 and TRBJ2-3, with 7 bases fitting TRBD2. Trimming cost V 10 bases and J 10 bases; bases outside gene matches: 8. The CDR3 is made up of 11 amino acids. CDR1 MNHNY and CDR2 SVGAGI come from the germline V gene (reference sequence). The CDR3 loop is CATSGLAAQYF. CDR3 bases: TGTGCCACCTCTGGGCTAGCGGCGCAGTATTTT.

This rearrangement joins TRBV7-9 to TRBJ2-2; D is unresolved. Germline loops: CDR1 SEHNR, CDR2 FQNEAQ (reference sequence). The CDR3 runs 14 residues. Trimming removed 5 bases at V and 4 bases at J, with 11 bases between. CDR3 nucleotides: TGTGCCAGCAGCGGTCTCAGTCCCACCGGGGAGCTGTTTTTT. It yields the protein CASSGLSPTGELFF.

The chain combines TRBV9 with TRBJ1-1; D not resolved. The germline V gene encodes CDR1 SGDLS and CDR2 YYNGEE. CDR3 size: 17 residues. Trimming removed 0 bases from V and 1 base from J, with 16 bases in between. CDR3 region: CASSVVPLDPRNTEAFF. As DNA, the CDR3 is TGTGCCAGCAGCGTAGTTCCCCTCGATCCCCGGAACACTGAAGCTTTCTTT.

A word on this clonotype: One end of the junction is discordant with germline, which a read error may explain. CDR3 DNA: TGTGCCAGCACCCCGGGTTCAAGGAGGAACAGGGGTTTGAACACTGAAACTTTCTTT. It is translated as CASTPGSRRNRGLNTETFF. The gene calls are TRBV6-1 and TRBJ1-1; 7 bases align to TRBD1. Germline loops: CDR1 MNHNS, CDR2 SASEGT. The CDR3 runs 19 residues.

The rearrangement uses TRBV11-2 and TRBJ2-3; 10 bases map to TRBD2. The length of the CDR3 is 15 residues. CDR1 and CDR2 from the germline V gene are SGHAT and FQNNGV. Trimming took 0 bases from V and 6 from J; bases not matched to a gene: 3. CDR3 amino acids: CASSLDSGRLDTQYF. CDR3 nucleotides: TGTGCCAGCAGCTTAGATAGCGGGAGGTTGGATACGCAGTATTTT.

This chain joins TRBV11-2 and TRBJ2-5; the match to TRBD2 covers 14 bases. The V and J ends lost 4 bases and 11 bases, in that order; junction bases with no gene match: 9. Germline values: CDR1 SGHAT, CDR2 FQNNGV. This CDR3 contains 15 residues. For the CDR3, the DNA is TGTGCCAGCAGCTCGACTAGCGGGGGGGTCAATGAGCAGTACTTC. It yields the protein CASSSTSGGVNEQYF.

Notes on this clonotype: Compared with germline, one end of the junction differs, possibly owing to a read error. V and J are TRBV4-2 and TRBJ2-5; 11 positions agree with TRBD2. Germline V gene sequence: CDR1 LGHNA, CDR2 YNFKEQ. The CDR3 is 16 residues long. For the CDR3, the DNA is TGTTCCAGCAGCCAGGTAGCGGGAGGGACGGTAGAGACCCAGTACTTC. It is translated as CSSSQVAGGTVETQYF.

This sequence joins TRBV4-2 and TRBJ1-2; D possibly corresponds to TRBD1 (5 bases). There are 18 residues in the CDR3. Trimming pared 4 bases from V and 8 bases from J, leaving 29 bases between. Germline lookup yields CDR1 LGHNA and CDR2 YNFKEQ. In nucleotides, the CDR3 is TGTGCCAGCAGCCTAAAACCACTGGACACCCAGTCCCGAGGCGGCTACACCTTC. This codes for CASSLKPLDTQSRGGYTF.